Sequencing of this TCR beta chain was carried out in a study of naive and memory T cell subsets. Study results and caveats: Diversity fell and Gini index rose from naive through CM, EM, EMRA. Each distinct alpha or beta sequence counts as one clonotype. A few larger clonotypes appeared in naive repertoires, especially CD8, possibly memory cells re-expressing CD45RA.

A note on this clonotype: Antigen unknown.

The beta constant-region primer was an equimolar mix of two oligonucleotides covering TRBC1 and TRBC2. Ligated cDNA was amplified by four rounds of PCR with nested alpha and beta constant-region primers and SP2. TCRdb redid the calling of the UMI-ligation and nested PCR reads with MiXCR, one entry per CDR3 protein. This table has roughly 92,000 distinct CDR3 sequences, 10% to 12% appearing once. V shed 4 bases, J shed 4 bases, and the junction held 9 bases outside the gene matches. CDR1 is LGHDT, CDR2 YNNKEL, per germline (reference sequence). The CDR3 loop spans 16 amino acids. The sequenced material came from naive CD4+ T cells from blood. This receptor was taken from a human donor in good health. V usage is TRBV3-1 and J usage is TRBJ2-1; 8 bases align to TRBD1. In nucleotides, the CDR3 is TGTGCCAGCAGCCCTGAAAGACAGGGGAAATACAATGAGCAGTTCTTC. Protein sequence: CASSPERQGKYNEQFF.